This record looks at one T cell receptor beta chain sequence and its context. This record belongs to a study of cytomegalovirus exposure and HLA in healthy donors. PCR used 60 Vbeta primers and 13 Jbeta primers. Profiled with immunoSEQ multiplex PCR; TCRdb holds only in-frame clones, not every one. This sample has fewer than 250,000 clones, with almost 75% found just once. The sequenced sample was PBMCs. This receptor was obtained from a woman under 40 in good health and CMV-seropositive.

CDR3: CASREGSGGVNTEAFF. CDR3 DNA sequence: TGTGCCAGCAGAGAGGGGTCAGGGGGCGTGAACACTGAAGCTTTCTTT. The chain carries TRBV27 and TRBJ1-1; 8 bases line up with TRBD1. The junction had 9 bases not matched to a gene; V was cut back by 6 bases and J by 0 bases. Germline lookup yields CDR1 MNHEY and CDR2 SMNVEV (reference sequence). This CDR3 spans 16 amino acids.